This is a list of T cell receptor beta chains from one sample in a study of cytomegalovirus exposure and HLA in healthy donors. TCRdb's table, derived via immunoSEQ multiplex PCR, lists solely in-frame clones and lacks some. The sample consists of 130,000 or so clones, 8.5% to 10% of them appearing once. What was sequenced was PBMCs. The receptors originated from a man aged 35-49 years in good health and CMV-seronegative. Both conserved end residues are part of each CDR3. The order of the fields is CDR3 DNA, CDR3 protein, D gene, V gene, clone size, J gene. D genes are given only for firm matches. Part of the rows lack a size; the others show once, few, many or a class for expanded clones.

DNA: TGTGCCAGCAACTTCGGGTATTCTGGAAACACCATATATTTT
CDR3: CASNFGYSGNTIYF
D: NA
V: TRBV5-6
size: few
J: TRBJ1-3

DNA: TGTGCCAGCAGCCTCCAGGGGGGCTCCTACAATGAGCAGTTCTTC
CDR3: CASSLQGGSYNEQFF
D: NA
V: TRBV5-8
size: NA
J: TRBJ2-1

DNA: TGTGCCAGCAGCCAGGAGGACAGTAATGAAAAACTGTTTTTT
CDR3: CASSQEDSNEKLFF
D: NA
V: TRBV4-2
size: few
J: TRBJ1-4

DNA: TGTGCCAGCAGCTTAGTCCCGGAGACCCAGTACTTC
CDR3: CASSLVPETQYF
D: NA
V: TRBV11-2
size: NA
J: TRBJ2-5

DNA: TGTGCTAGTGTCGCGGGGACAGGGGCCACTGAAGCTTTCTTT
CDR3: CASVAGTGATEAFF
D: TRBD1
V: TRBV12-5
size: NA
J: TRBJ1-1

DNA: TGCGCCAGCAGGAAGCAGGGGTTCTACGAGCAGTACTTC
CDR3: CASRKQGFYEQYF
D: NA
V: TRBV5-1
size: few
J: TRBJ2-7

DNA: TGTGCCAGCAGTACGGCGGGGGGAGAGACCCAGTACTTC
CDR3: CASSTAGGETQYF
D: TRBD2
V: TRBV27
size: NA
J: TRBJ2-5

DNA: TGTGCCAGTAACCAGGGAGCGGGGCGCTCCTACAATGAGCAGTTCTTC
CDR3: CASNQGAGRSYNEQFF
D: TRBD2
V: TRBV7-8
size: NA
J: TRBJ2-1

DNA: TGTGCCAGCAGCCCTCAGGGGACCCCCTACGAGCAGTACTTC
CDR3: CASSPQGTPYEQYF
D: NA
V: TRBV9
size: few
J: TRBJ2-7

DNA: TGTGCCAGCAGCTACGGACAGGGTGGTAATGAAAAACTGTTTTTT
CDR3: CASSYGQGGNEKLFF
D: TRBD1
V: TRBV5-5
size: NA
J: TRBJ1-4

DNA: TGTGCCAGCAGCGTAGTCGGGGGGGACTTTGAGCAGTTCTTC
CDR3: CASSVVGGDFEQFF
D: TRBD2
V: TRBV9
size: NA
J: TRBJ2-1

DNA: TGTGCCAGCAGCTTGAATGACCGGAGGAATGAAAAACTGTTTTTT
CDR3: CASSLNDRRNEKLFF
D: NA
V: TRBV5-8
size: NA
J: TRBJ1-4

DNA: TGTGCCAGCAGCTTAGACCCTGACAGACCGAACACTGAAGCTTTCTTT
CDR3: CASSLDPDRPNTEAFF
D: NA
V: TRBV7-3
size: NA
J: TRBJ1-1

DNA: TGTGCCAGCAGCTTGGCCGTGGCAGGGGGCTACCACGAGCAGTACTTC
CDR3: CASSLAVAGGYHEQYF
D: TRBD1
V: TRBV5-8
size: few
J: TRBJ2-7

DNA: TGTGCCAGCAGAGGGGGTAGGGGCCTTAATTCACCCCTCCACTTT
CDR3: CASRGGRGLNSPLHF
D: NA
V: TRBV28
size: NA
J: TRBJ1-6

DNA: TGTGCCACCTCGGGGGACGAGGGGCCCGGGGAGCTGTTTTTT
CDR3: CATSGDEGPGELFF
D: NA
V: TRBV13
size: NA
J: TRBJ2-2

DNA: TGTGCCAGCAGCGGGACAGGGATCGAAGGCTACACCTTC
CDR3: CASSGTGIEGYTF
D: TRBD1
V: TRBV6-1
size: NA
J: TRBJ1-2

DNA: TGTGCCAGTAGTGAGACAGGGTCCACTGAAGCTTTCTTT
CDR3: CASSETGSTEAFF
D: TRBD1
V: TRBV19
size: few
J: TRBJ1-1

DNA: TGTGCCAGCAGCTTGGTTAGTAATCAGCCCCAGCATTTT
CDR3: CASSLVSNQPQHF
D: NA
V: TRBV5-5
size: few
J: TRBJ1-5

DNA: TGTGCCTGGAGAGCTTCTAGCACAGATACGCAGTATTTT
CDR3: CAWRASSTDTQYF
D: NA
V: TRBV30
size: NA
J: TRBJ2-3

DNA: TGTGCCAGCACCCCCAGGGTATCCTACAATGAGCAGTTCTTC
CDR3: CASTPRVSYNEQFF
D: NA
V: TRBV27
size: NA
J: TRBJ2-1

DNA: TGTGCCACCAGCAGAGACCCCGGGACAGGGGCTGTCAATGAGCAGTTCTTC
CDR3: CATSRDPGTGAVNEQFF
D: TRBD1
V: TRBV15
size: NA
J: TRBJ2-1

DNA: TGTGCCAGCAGCTTTGTTAGCGGGGACAATGAGCAGTTCTTC
CDR3: CASSFVSGDNEQFF
D: TRBD2
V: TRBV7-2
size: few
J: TRBJ2-1

DNA: TGTGCCAGCAGCGTGGGGACTTTTCCTCCCAATGAAAAACTGTTTTTT
CDR3: CASSVGTFPPNEKLFF
D: NA
V: TRBV9
size: NA
J: TRBJ1-4

DNA: TGTGCCAGCAGCTTAGCAGGGACATCCTACAATGAGCAGTTCTTC
CDR3: CASSLAGTSYNEQFF
D: NA
V: TRBV7-9
size: few
J: TRBJ2-1

DNA: TGTGCCAGCAGTGATTCAGTTGAGCGCCATGAGCAGTTCTTC
CDR3: CASSDSVERHEQFF
D: NA
V: TRBV6-4
size: NA
J: TRBJ2-1

DNA: TGTGCCAGTAGGGGGGGGGCCTCTGGAAACACCATATATTTT
CDR3: CASRGGASGNTIYF
D: NA
V: TRBV19
size: NA
J: TRBJ1-3

DNA: TGTGCCAGCAGCCTAAAGGAGTTCGGAGAGACCCAGTACTTC
CDR3: CASSLKEFGETQYF
D: NA
V: TRBV7-9
size: few
J: TRBJ2-5

DNA: TGTGCCAGTAATGTGGGCGTTCGTGGCAATCAGCCCCAGCATTTT
CDR3: CASNVGVRGNQPQHF
D: NA
V: TRBV19
size: NA
J: TRBJ1-5

DNA: TGTGCCAGCAGTTACTGGGCAGCGGGGGGCACAGATACGCAGTATTTT
CDR3: CASSYWAAGGTDTQYF
D: TRBD2
V: TRBV6-5
size: NA
J: TRBJ2-3

DNA: TGTGCCAGCAGTGAACTAGCGGGGGGGGATGAGCAGTTCTTC
CDR3: CASSELAGGDEQFF
D: TRBD2
V: TRBV6-1
size: NA
J: TRBJ2-1

DNA: TGTGCCAGCAGACCTGACAATTTGGCCAAAAACATTCAGTACTTC
CDR3: CASRPDNLAKNIQYF
D: NA
V: TRBV7-9
size: few
J: TRBJ2-4

DNA: TGTGCCAGCAGCAAGGGACACCGCTCCTACGAGCAGTACTTC
CDR3: CASSKGHRSYEQYF
D: NA
V: TRBV21-1
size: NA
J: TRBJ2-7

DNA: TGTGCCAATGACAGGGAGAGCTATGGCTACACCTTC
CDR3: CANDRESYGYTF
D: TRBD1
V: TRBV2
size: NA
J: TRBJ1-2

DNA: TGTGCCAGCACCCTTAGGGGGGGTAGGTTATACTACGAGCAGTACTTC
CDR3: CASTLRGGRLYYEQYF
D: NA
V: TRBV28
size: few
J: TRBJ2-7

DNA: TGTGCCACCAGCAGAGATGTGCAGGTATATGGCTACACCTTC
CDR3: CATSRDVQVYGYTF
D: NA
V: TRBV15
size: NA
J: TRBJ1-2

DNA: TGTGCCAGCACCTCTGTGCACAGGGGTGTAGAGACCCAGTACTTC
CDR3: CASTSVHRGVETQYF
D: TRBD1
V: TRBV6-6
size: NA
J: TRBJ2-5

DNA: TGTGCCAGCAGCGCCAGCGGGACAGGGGGTCCCTACGAGCAGTACTTC
CDR3: CASSASGTGGPYEQYF
D: TRBD1
V: TRBV9
size: NA
J: TRBJ2-7

DNA: TGTGCCAGTAGCAATCCCCGACACGACACAACTAATGAAAAACTGTTTTTT
CDR3: CASSNPRHDTTNEKLFF
D: NA
V: TRBV19
size: few
J: TRBJ1-4

DNA: TGTGCCAGCAGCCAATTTGAGACAGGGGGCTATGAGCAGTTCTTC
CDR3: CASSQFETGGYEQFF
D: TRBD1
V: TRBV14
size: NA
J: TRBJ2-1

DNA: TGCGCCAGCAGCCAAGATCAAGGGGGTGGAAACACCATATATTTT
CDR3: CASSQDQGGGNTIYF
D: NA
V: TRBV4-1
size: few
J: TRBJ1-3

DNA: TGCGCCAGCAGTCAGGGGTCGAGGACTGAAGCTTTCTTT
CDR3: CASSQGSRTEAFF
D: NA
V: TRBV5-1
size: NA
J: TRBJ1-1

DNA: TGTGCCAGCAGCACCGGGACAGCGAGCTCCTACGAGCAGTACTTC
CDR3: CASSTGTASSYEQYF
D: TRBD1
V: TRBV7-2
size: NA
J: TRBJ2-7

DNA: TGCGCCAGCAGCCAGGAGTACAGAAACACCATATATTTT
CDR3: CASSQEYRNTIYF
D: NA
V: TRBV4-1
size: NA
J: TRBJ1-3

DNA: TGTGCCAGCTCACCGGGTGCAGGCTATGGCTACACCTTC
CDR3: CASSPGAGYGYTF
D: NA
V: TRBV18
size: few
J: TRBJ1-2